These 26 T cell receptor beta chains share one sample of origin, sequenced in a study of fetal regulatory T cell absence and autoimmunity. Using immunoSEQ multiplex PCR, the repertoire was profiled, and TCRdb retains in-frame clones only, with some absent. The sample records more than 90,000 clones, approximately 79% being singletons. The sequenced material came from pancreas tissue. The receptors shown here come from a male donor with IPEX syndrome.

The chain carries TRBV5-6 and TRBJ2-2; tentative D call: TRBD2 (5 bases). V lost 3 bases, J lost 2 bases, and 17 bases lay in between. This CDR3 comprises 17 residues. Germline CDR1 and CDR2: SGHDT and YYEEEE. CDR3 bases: TGTGCCAGCAGCTCTCCGGACTGGGCCTCCAACACCGGGGAGCTGTTTTTT. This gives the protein CASSSPDWASNTGELFF.

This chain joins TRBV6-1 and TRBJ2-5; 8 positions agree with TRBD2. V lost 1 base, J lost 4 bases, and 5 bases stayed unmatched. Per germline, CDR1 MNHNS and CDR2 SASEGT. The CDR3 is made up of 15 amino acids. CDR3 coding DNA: TGTGCCAGCAGTGAAGGGACTAGCCTGGGAGAGACCCAGTACTTC. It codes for CASSEGTSLGETQYF.

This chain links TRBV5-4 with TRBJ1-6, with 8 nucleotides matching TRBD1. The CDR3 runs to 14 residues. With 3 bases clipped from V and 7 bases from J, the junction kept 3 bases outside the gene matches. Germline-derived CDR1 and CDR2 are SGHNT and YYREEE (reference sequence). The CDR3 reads CASSSTGANSPLHF. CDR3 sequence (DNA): TGTGCCAGCAGCTCGACAGGGGCGAATTCACCCCTCCACTTT. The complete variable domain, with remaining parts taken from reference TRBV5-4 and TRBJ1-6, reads ETGVTQSPTHLIKTRGQQVTLRCSSQSGHNTVSWYQQALGQGPQFIFQYYREEENGRGNFPPRFSGLQFPNYSSELNVNALELDDSALYLCASSSTGANSPLHFGNGTRLTVT.

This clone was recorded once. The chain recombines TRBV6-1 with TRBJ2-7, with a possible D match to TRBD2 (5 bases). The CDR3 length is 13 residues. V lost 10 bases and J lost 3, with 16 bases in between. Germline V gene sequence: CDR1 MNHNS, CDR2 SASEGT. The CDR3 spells CATEVPGSYEQYF. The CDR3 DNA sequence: TGTGCCACGGAGGTCCCGGGAAGCTACGAGCAGTACTTC.

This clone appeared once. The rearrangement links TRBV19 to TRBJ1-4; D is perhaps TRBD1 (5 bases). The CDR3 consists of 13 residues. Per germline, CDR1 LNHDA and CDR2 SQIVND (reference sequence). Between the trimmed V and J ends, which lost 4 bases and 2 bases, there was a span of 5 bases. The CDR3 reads CASSRQTNEKLFF. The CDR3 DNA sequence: TGTGCCAGTAGTAGACAGACTAATGAAAAACTGTTTTTT.

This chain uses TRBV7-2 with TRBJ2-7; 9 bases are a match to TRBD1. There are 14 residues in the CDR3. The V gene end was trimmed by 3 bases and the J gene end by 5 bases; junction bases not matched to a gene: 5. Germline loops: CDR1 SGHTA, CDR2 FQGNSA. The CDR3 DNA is TGTGCCAGCAGCTTCCGGGACAGGGTCCACGAGCAGTACTTC. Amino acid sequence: CASSFRDRVHEQYF.

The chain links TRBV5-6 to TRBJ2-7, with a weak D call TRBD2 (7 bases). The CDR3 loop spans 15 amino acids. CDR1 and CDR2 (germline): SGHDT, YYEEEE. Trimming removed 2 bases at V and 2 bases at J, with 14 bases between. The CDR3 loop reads CASSFLAGAAYEQYF. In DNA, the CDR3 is TGTGCCAGCAGCTTCCTGGCGGGGGCAGCCTACGAGCAGTACTTC.

The CDR3 DNA reads TGCGCCAGCAGTCAATCAAGGCAGGGTCCCTACGAGCAGTACTTC. Amino acids: CASSQSRQGPYEQYF. The chain employs TRBV23-1 and TRBJ2-7, with a tentative D call TRBD1 (5 bases). TRBV23-1 belongs to the ORF category, with a function that is uncertain. Trimming stripped 0 bases from V and 2 bases from J, with 11 bases between. The CDR3 has 15 amino acids.

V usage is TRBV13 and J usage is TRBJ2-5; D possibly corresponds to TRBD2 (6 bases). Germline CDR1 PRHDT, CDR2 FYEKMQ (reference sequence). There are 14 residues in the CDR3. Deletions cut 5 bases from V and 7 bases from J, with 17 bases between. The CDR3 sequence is CASSPGGLRGTQYF. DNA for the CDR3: TGTGCCAGCAGCCCCGGGGGACTCCGGGGGACCCAGTACTTC.

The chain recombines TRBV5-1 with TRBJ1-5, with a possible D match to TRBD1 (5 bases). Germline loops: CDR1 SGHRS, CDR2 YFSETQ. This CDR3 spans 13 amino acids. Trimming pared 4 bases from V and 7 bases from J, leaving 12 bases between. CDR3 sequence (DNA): TGCGCCAGCAGCGCCTTTACAGGCCAGCCCCAGCATTTT. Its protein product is CASSAFTGQPQHF.

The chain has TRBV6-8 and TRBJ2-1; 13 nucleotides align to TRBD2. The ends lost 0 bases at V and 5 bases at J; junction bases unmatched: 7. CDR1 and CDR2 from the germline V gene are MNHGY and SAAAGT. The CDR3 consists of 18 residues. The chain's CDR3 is CASSYSKGTSGDHNEQFF. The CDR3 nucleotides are TGTGCCAGCAGTTACTCGAAAGGGACTAGCGGGGACCACAATGAGCAGTTCTTC.

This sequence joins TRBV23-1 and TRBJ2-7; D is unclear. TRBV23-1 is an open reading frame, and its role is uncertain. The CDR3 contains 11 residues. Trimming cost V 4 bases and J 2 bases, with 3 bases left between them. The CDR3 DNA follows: TGCGCCAGCAGTCTCCCCTACGAGCAGTACTTC. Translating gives CASSLPYEQYF.

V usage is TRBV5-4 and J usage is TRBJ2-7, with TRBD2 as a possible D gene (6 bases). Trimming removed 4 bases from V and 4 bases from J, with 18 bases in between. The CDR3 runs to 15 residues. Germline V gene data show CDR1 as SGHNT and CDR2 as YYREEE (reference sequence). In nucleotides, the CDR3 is TGTGCCAGCAGCCGCCGCCTAGCGCGATTTTACGAGCAGTACTTC. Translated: CASSRRLARFYEQYF.

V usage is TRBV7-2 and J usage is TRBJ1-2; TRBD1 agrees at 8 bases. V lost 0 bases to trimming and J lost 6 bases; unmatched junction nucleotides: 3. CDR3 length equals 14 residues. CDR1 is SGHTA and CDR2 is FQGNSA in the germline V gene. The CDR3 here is CASSLATGVNGYTF. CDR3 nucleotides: TGTGCCAGCAGCTTAGCGACAGGGGTAAATGGCTACACCTTC.

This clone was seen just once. The CDR3 nucleotides are TGTGCCAGCAGCCTCCGACTAGCGGGACCCTACGAGCAGTACTTC. This codes for CASSLRLAGPYEQYF. The chain combines TRBV4-2 with TRBJ2-7; 11 bases align to TRBD2. J lost 2 bases, V lost 4 bases, and 4 bases had no gene match. The CDR3 is made up of 15 amino acids. Germline V gives CDR1 LGHNA, CDR2 YNFKEQ.

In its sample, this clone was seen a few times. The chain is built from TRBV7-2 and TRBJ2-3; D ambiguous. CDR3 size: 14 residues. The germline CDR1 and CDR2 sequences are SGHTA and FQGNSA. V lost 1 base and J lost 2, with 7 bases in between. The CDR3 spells CASSLDHYTDTQYF. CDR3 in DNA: TGTGCCAGCAGCTTAGACCATTACACAGATACGCAGTATTTT.

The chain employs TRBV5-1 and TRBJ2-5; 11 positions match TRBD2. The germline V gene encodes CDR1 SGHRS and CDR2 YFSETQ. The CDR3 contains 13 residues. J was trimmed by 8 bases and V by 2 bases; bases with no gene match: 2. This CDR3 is CASSFRLAGTQYF. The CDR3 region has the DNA TGCGCCAGCAGCTTCAGACTAGCGGGAACCCAGTACTTC.

The CDR3 here is CASSPGLAGPGEQYF. Written as DNA, the CDR3 is TGTGCCAGCAGCCCGGGACTAGCGGGACCCGGCGAGCAGTACTTC. The J gene is TRBJ2-7, the V gene TRBV7-9; 13 bases match TRBD2. Per the germline V gene, CDR1 is SEHNR and CDR2 is FQNEAQ (reference sequence). Losses at the gene ends were 5 bases for V and 6 bases for J; bases not matched to a gene: 7. CDR3 length: 15 residues. Full variable domain (remainder filled in from reference TRBV7-9 and TRBJ2-7): DTGVSQNPRHKITKRGQNVTFRCDPISEHNRLYWYRQTLGQGPEFLTYFQNEAQLEKSRLLSDRFSAERPKGSFSTLEIQRTEQGDSAMYLCASSPGLAGPGEQYFGPGTRLTVT.

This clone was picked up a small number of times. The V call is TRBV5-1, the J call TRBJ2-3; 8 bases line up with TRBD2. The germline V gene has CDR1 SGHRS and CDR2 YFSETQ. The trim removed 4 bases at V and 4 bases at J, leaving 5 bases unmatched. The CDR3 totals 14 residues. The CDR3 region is CASSLTSAPDTQYF. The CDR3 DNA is TGCGCCAGCAGCCTGACTAGCGCTCCAGATACGCAGTATTTT.

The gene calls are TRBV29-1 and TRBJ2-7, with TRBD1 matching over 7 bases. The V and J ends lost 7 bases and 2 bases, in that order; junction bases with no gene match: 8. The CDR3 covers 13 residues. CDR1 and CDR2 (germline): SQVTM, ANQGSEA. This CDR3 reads CSARTGATYEQYF. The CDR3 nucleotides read TGCAGCGCCCGGACAGGCGCGACCTACGAGCAGTACTTC.

The CDR3 loop reads CASRLGGAGNTIYF. The DNA for the CDR3 is TGTGCAAGTCGCTTAGGGGGCGCGGGAAACACCATATATTTT. The rearrangement uses TRBV12-2 and TRBJ1-3; TRBD1 is taken as the D call from the table, unchecked against the DNA. TRBV12-2 represents a pseudogene. The CDR3 runs 14 residues.

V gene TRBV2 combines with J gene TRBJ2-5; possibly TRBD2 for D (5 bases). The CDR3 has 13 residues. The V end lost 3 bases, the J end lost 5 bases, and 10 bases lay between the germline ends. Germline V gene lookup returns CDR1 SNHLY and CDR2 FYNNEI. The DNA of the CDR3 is TGTGCCAGCAGTGAGGATCGGAGGGAGACCCAGTACTTC. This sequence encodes CASSEDRRETQYF.

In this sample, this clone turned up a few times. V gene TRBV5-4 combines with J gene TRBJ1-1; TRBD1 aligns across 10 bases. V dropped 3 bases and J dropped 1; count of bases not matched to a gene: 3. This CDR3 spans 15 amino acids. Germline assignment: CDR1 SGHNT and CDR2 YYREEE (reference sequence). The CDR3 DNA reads TGTGCCAGCAGCTACTGGACAGGGGGGAACACTGAAGCTTTCTTT. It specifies CASSYWTGGNTEAFF.

CDR3 sequence: CASSLHRYGRVVETQYF. The CDR3 bases are TGTGCCAGCAGCTTACATCGGTACGGGAGAGTAGTAGAGACCCAGTACTTC. The chain is built from TRBV13 and TRBJ2-5; tentatively, D is TRBD2 (6 bases). This CDR3 spans 17 amino acids. Trimming pared 2 bases from V and 4 bases from J, leaving 20 bases between. Germline V gene sequence: CDR1 PRHDT, CDR2 FYEKMQ (reference sequence).

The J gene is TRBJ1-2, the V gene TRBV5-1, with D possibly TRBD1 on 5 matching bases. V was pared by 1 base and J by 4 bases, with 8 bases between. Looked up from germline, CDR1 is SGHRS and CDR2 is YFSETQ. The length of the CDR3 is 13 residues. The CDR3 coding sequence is TGCGCCAGCAGCTTGCAGGGACCCTATGGCTACACCTTC. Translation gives CASSLQGPYGYTF. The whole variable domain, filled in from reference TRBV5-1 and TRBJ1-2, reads KAGVTQTPRYLIKTRGQQVTLSCSPISGHRSVSWYQQTPGQGLQFLFEYFSETQRNKGNFPGRFSGRQFSNSRSEMNVSTLELGDSALYLCASSLQGPYGYTFGSGTRLTVV.

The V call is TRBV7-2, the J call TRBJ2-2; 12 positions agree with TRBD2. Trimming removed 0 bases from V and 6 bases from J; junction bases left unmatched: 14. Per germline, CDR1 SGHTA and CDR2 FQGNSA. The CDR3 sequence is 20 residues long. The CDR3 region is CASSLAGRTSGTLRPGELFF. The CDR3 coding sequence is TGTGCCAGCAGCTTAGCGGGGCGGACTAGCGGGACACTCCGGCCCGGGGAGCTGTTTTTT. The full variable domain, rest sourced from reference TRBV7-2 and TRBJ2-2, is GAGVSQSPSNKVTEKGKDVELRCDPISGHTALYWYRQSLGQGLEFLIYFQGNSAPDKSGLPSDRFSAERTGGSVSTLTIQRTQQEDSAVYLCASSLAGRTSGTLRPGELFFGEGSRLTVL.